This T cell receptor (beta chain) comes out of a study of glioma-infiltrating T cells. From germline, CDR1 is DFQATT and CDR2 SNEGSKA (reference sequence). The V end was cut by 6 bases, the J end by 4 bases, with 15 bases between. This CDR3 comprises 13 residues. This clonotype was recorded at least ten times. Its matching antigen is unknown. TCR alpha and beta CDR3 regions were amplified from RNA using iRepertoire nested multiplex PCR. One-step reverse transcription and amplification started from about 100-400 ng of tissue mRNA or PBMC total RNA. Via MiXCR, TCRdb re-called the multiplex PCR reads, giving one row per CDR3 protein. The sample lists approximately 190,000 distinct CDR3 sequences, around 30% seen once, with roughly 21% in the top ten. Study results and caveats: Above-expected tissue-blood divergence occurred in all gliomas, most in low-grade ones.

V and J are TRBV20-1 and TRBJ1-2, with D possibly TRBD1 on 6 matching bases. This receptor was identified in a human donor with low-grade glioma or glioblastoma, undergoing nonglioma brain surgery, or in good health (not recorded which). The sample was glioma tissue, nonneoplastic brain tissue, or PBMCs (not recorded which). The CDR3 sequence: CSAPGAKGYGYTF. CDR3 nucleotide sequence: TGCAGTGCCCCGGGGGCCAAAGGCTATGGCTACACCTTC.